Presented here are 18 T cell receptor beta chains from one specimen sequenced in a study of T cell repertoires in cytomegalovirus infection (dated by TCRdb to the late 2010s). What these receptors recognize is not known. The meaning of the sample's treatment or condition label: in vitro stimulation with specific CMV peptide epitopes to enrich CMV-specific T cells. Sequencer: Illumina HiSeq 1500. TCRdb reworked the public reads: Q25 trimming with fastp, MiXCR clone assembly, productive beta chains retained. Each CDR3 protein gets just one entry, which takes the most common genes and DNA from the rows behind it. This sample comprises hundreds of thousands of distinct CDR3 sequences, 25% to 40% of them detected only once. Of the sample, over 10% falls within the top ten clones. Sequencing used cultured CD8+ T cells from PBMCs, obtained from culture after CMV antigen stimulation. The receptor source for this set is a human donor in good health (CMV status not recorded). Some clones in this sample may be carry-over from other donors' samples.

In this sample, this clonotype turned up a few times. CDR3 nucleotide sequence: TGCGCCAGCAGCCATGGGGGACTAGCGGGGGGGCCGGACAATGAGCAGTTCTTC. Residues: CASSHGGLAGGPDNEQFF. The chain combines TRBV4-1 with TRBJ2-1; 16 bases fit TRBD2. The trim removed 3 bases at V and 5 bases at J, leaving 7 bases unmatched. This CDR3 is built from 18 residues. From germline, CDR1 is MGHRA and CDR2 YSYEKL.

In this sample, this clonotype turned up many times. CDR3 DNA sequence: TGTGCCAGCAGCTTAGTAGGGAGACTAGCGGGGTCCTACAATGAGCAGTTCTTC. It yields the protein CASSLVGRLAGSYNEQFF. V usage is TRBV7-6 and J usage is TRBJ2-1, with 11 bases lining up with TRBD2. The trim removed 1 base at V and 1 base at J, leaving 6 bases unmatched. Per the germline V gene, CDR1 is SGHVS and CDR2 is FNYEAQ. The CDR3 is 18 amino acids.

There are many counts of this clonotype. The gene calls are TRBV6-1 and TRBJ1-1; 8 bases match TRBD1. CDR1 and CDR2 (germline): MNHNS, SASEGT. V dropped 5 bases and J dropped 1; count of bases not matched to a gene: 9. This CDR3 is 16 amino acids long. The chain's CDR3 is CASSFLPGQENTEAFF. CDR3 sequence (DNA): TGTGCCAGCAGTTTTCTGCCGGGACAGGAGAACACTGAAGCTTTCTTT.

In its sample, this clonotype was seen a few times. This chain's CDR3 is CASSLTIEQFF. The DNA for the CDR3 is TGTGCCAGCAGCTTGACTATAGAGCAGTTCTTC. The V and J genes are TRBV5-5 and TRBJ2-1; D unclear. Trimming pared 1 base from V and 10 bases from J, leaving 6 bases between. Germline V CDR1 and CDR2: SGHKS, YYEKEE (reference sequence). The CDR3 covers 11 residues.

CDR3 nucleotides: TGTGCCAGCAGCCAGGCAACAGGGCCGTTGGACTATGGCTACACCTTC. Encoded protein: CASSQATGPLDYGYTF. The chain combines TRBV14 with TRBJ1-2; perhaps TRBD1 as D (6 bases). The germline CDR1 and CDR2 sequences are SGHDN and FVKESK. The CDR3 totals 16 residues. V was shortened by 3 bases and J by 3 bases, with 17 bases between the two germline ends. The whole variable domain, remainder taken from reference TRBV14 and TRBJ1-2, is EAGVTQFPSHSVIEKGQTVTLRCDPISGHDNLYWYRRVMGKEIKFLLHFVKESKQDESGMPNNRFLAERTGGTYSTLKVQPAELEDSGVYFCASSQATGPLDYGYTFGSGTRLTVV.

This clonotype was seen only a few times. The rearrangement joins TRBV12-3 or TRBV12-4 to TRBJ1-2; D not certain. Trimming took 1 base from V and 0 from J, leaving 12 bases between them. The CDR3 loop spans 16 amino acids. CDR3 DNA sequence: TGTGCCAGCAGTTTAGTTAACAACCCAGCTAACTATGGCTACACCTTC. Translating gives CASSLVNNPANYGYTF.

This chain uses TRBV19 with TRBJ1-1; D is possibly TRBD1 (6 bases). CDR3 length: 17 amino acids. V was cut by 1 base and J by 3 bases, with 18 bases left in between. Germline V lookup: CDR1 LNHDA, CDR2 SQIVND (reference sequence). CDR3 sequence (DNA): TGTGCCAGTAGTATAGGGGACACCGTCTCGCTATACACTGAAGCTTTCTTT. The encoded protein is CASSIGDTVSLYTEAFF.

The CDR3 coding sequence is TGCAGCGTTGGGGGGACAGGGGAAGGGAACACCATATATTTT. It yields the protein CSVGGTGEGNTIYF. The rearrangement uses TRBV29-1 and TRBJ1-3, with 10 bases lining up with TRBD1. Germline V gene sequence: CDR1 SQVTM, CDR2 ANQGSEA. The junction had 7 bases not matched to a gene; V was cut back by 4 bases and J by 7 bases. The CDR3 has 14 residues.

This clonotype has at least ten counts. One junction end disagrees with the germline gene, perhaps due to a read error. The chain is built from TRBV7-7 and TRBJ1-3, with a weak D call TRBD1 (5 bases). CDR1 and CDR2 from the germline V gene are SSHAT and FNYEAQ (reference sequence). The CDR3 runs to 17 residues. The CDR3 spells CASSPTLTDPSGNTIYF. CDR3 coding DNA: TGTGCTAGCAGCCCGACCCTGACAGACCCCTCTGGAAACACCATATATTTT.

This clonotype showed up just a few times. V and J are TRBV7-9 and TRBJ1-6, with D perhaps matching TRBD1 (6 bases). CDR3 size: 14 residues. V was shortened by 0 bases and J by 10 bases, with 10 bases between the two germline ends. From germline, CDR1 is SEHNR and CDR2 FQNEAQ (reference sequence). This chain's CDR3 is CASSLAGGGSPLHF. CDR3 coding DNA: TGTGCCAGCAGCTTAGCCGGGGGCGGCTCACCCCTCCACTTT.

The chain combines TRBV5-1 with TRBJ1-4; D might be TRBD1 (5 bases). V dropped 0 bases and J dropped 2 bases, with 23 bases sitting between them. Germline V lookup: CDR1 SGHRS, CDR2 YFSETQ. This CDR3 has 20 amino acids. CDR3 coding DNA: TGCGCCAGCAGCTTGGCGGATCGGGGACCCCTTTTGAGGACTAATGAAAAACTGTTTTTT. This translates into CASSLADRGPLLRTNEKLFF. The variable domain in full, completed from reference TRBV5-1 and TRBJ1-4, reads KAGVTQTPRYLIKTRGQQVTLSCSPISGHRSVSWYQQTPGQGLQFLFEYFSETQRNKGNFPGRFSGRQFSNSRSEMNVSTLELGDSALYLCASSLADRGPLLRTNEKLFFGSGTQLSVL.

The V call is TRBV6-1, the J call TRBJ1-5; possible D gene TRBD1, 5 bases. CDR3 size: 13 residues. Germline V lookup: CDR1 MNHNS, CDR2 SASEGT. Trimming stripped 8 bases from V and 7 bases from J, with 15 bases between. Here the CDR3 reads CASGGGLGQPQHF. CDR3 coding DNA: TGTGCCAGCGGGGGGGGATTGGGGCAGCCCCAGCATTTT.

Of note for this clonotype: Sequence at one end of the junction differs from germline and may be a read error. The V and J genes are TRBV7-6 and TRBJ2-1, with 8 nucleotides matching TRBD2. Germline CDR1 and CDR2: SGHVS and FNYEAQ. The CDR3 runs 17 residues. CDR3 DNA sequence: TGTGTCAGCAGCTCTTACCAATCGGGACTAGCCTACAATGAGCAGTTCTTC. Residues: CVSSSYQSGLAYNEQFF. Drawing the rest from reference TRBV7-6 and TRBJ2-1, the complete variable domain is GAGVSQSPRYKVTKRGQDVALRCDPISGHVSLYWYRQALGQGPEFLTYFNYEAQQDKSGLPNDRFSAERPEGSISTLTIQRTEQRDSAMYRCVSSSYQSGLAYNEQFFGPGTRLTVL.

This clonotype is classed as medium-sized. CDR3 loop: CASSLDRVDGYTF. The CDR3 nucleotides are TGTGCCAGCAGCCTCGACAGGGTGGATGGCTACACCTTC. The chain employs TRBV5-8 and TRBJ1-2; 7 nucleotides align to TRBD1. The CDR3 loop spans 13 amino acids. With 4 bases clipped from V and 6 bases from J, the junction kept 6 bases outside the gene matches. The germline CDR1 and CDR2 sequences are SGHTS and YDEGEE.

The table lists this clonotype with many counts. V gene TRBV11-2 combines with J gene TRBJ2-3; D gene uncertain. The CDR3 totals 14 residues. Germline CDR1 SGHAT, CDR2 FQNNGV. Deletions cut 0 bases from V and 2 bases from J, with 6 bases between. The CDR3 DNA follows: TGTGCCAGCAGCTTAGACTGGGACACAGATACGCAGTATTTT. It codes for CASSLDWDTDTQYF.

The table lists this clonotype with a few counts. This CDR3 reads CASSLAGRESYEQYF. The CDR3, as DNA: TGTGCCAGCAGCTTAGCGGGCAGGGAGTCCTACGAGCAGTACTTC. The chain joins TRBV7-6 to TRBJ2-7; D might be TRBD1 or TRBD2, each matching 5 bases. Germline assignment: CDR1 SGHVS and CDR2 FNYEAQ. V was clipped by 0 bases and J by 1 base, with 10 bases between them. The CDR3 has 15 amino acids.

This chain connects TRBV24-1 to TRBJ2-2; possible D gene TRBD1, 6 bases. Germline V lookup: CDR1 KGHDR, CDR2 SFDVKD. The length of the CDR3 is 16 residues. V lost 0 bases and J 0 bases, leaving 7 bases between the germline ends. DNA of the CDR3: TGTGCCACCAGTGATTTGGGACAGTCGAACACCGGGGAGCTGTTTTTT. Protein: CATSDLGQSNTGELFF.

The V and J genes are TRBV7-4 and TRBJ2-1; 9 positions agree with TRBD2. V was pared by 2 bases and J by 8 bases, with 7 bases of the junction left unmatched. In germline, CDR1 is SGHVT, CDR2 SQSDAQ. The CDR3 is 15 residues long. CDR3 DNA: TGTGCCAGCAGCTTAAGGCGGGGGGGTGGAGATGAGCAGTTCTTC. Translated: CASSLRRGGGDEQFF.